The clone carrying this T cell receptor (beta chain) has a handful of counts. The method was immunoSEQ multiplex PCR; TCRdb's version includes in-frame clones alone and lacks a portion of them. The repertoire holds approximately 190,000 clones, with approximately 91% as singletons. This specimen comes from a study of control samples from healthy donors and cancer patients. Germline values: CDR1 LNHDA, CDR2 SQIVND (reference sequence). V lost 11 bases and J lost 0, with 17 bases in between. The CDR3 extends over 16 amino acids. The rearrangement links TRBV19 to TRBJ2-6; weak D call: TRBD2 (5 bases). The clonotype comes from a man under 40 in good health. The sequenced sample consisted of blood. Here the CDR3 reads CAGGTEAGSGANVLTF. In DNA form, the CDR3 reads TGTGCCGGCGGAACGGAGGCGGGCTCTGGGGCCAACGTCCTGACTTTC.